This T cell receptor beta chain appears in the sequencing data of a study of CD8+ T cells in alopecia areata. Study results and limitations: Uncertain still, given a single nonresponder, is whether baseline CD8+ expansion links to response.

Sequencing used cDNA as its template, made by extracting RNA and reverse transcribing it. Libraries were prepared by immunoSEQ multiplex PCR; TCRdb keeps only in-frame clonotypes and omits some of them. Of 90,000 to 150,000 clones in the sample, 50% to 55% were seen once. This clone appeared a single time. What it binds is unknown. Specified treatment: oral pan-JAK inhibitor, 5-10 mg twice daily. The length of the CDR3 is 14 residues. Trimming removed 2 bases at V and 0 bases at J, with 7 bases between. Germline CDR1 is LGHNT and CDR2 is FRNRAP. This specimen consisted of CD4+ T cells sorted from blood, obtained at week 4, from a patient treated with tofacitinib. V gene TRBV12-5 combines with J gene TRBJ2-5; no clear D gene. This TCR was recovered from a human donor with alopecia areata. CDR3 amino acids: CASGLTRYQETQYF. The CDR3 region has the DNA TGTGCTAGTGGTTTGACTCGATACCAAGAGACCCAGTACTTC.